What follows describes a single TCR beta chain. Its target is not known. This entry is derived from a study of shared clonotypes between healthy human individuals. The assay was carried out at the deep level. The input for sorted-subset replicate PCRs was approximately 200 ng DNA, tens of thousands of T cell genomes. Produced via immunoSEQ multiplex PCR; TCRdb's table is partial and in-frame only. The table has about 670,000 clones, approximately 79% seen once. The CDR3 is 14 residues long. Germline lookup yields CDR1 SGHTA and CDR2 FQGNSA. Deletions cut 6 bases from V and 1 base from J, with 12 bases between. Findings and caveats of the study: In general, naive subsets displayed greater estimated richness than memory subsets did.

The rearrangement uses TRBV7-2 and TRBJ1-1; a possible D gene is TRBD1 (6 bases). The sample was memory CD4+ T cells sorted from blood. Subset: CD45RA-negative fraction. This sequence was found in a woman younger than 45 in good health. The DNA for the CDR3 is TGTGCCAGCAGTGAGACGACAGGGAACACTGAAGCTTTCTTT. Its translation is CASSETTGNTEAFF.